This is a list of T cell receptor beta chains from one sample in a study of spatial heterogeneity in lung cancer. TCRdb called the 5' RACE reads again in MiXCR, with one record for every CDR3 protein. This sample has a few thousand distinct CDR3 sequences, with 6% to 9% found just once. The material was normal lung tissue next to the tumor, obtained at surgery. The receptors stem from a male donor with early-stage non-small cell lung cancer. CDR3s leave out the opening cysteine and the closing phenylalanine or tryptophan.

>15|TRBV20-1|TRBJ2-1
SALPGTSGNWDNEQF
>13|TRBV11-3|TRBJ1-1
ASSLQGLENTEAF
>13|TRBV7-2|TRBJ2-1
ASSRYWGSDNEQF
>13|TRBV20-1|TRBJ2-1
SANWGLGDYNEQF
>9|TRBV12-3/TRBV12-4|TRBJ2-3
ASSRGDTQY
>18|TRBV27|TRBJ1-1
ASSSYYLARQGWSNTEAF
>16|TRBV20-1|TRBJ2-4
SARVQPSTGTAKNIQY
>13|TRBV2|TRBJ2-1
ASSEGTNGPNEQF
>12|TRBV5-5|TRBJ2-3
ASSTGTGIYTQY
>14|TRBV6-2/TRBV6-3|TRBJ2-3
ASKNTGTSGADTQY
>12|TRBV2|TRBJ2-7
ASKNGQGYSGQY
>12|TRBV2|TRBJ2-5
ASSDQRNQETQY
>11|TRBV20-1|TRBJ2-7
SASRQVGNEQY
>10|TRBV20-1|TRBJ1-2
SAPGGFYGYT
>10|TRBV6-5|TRBJ2-1
ASSYGNNEQF
>11|TRBV12-3/TRBV12-4|TRBJ1-2
ASSPAGVGGYT
>13|TRBV28|TRBJ1-6
ASSLSGGNNSPLH
>11|TRBV2|TRBJ1-1
ASSGTGGTEAF
>15|TRBV29-1|TRBJ2-5
SVQGLAGVKYQETQY
>9|TRBV7-9|TRBJ1-5
ALGDGQPQH
>14|TRBV18|TRBJ1-3
ASSPRTNPTGNTIY
>13|TRBV4-2|TRBJ1-1
ASSQGRGFNTEAF
>12|TRBV3-1|TRBJ2-2
ASSQGLTTGELF
>12|TRBV5-4|TRBJ2-5
ASSFRDTQETQY
>11|TRBV29-1|TRBJ2-3
SVETSGADTQY
>13|TRBV27|TRBJ2-5
ASSLHVSVLETQY
>13|TRBV5-1|TRBJ1-2
ASSGTDWGNYGYT
>14|TRBV20-1|TRBJ2-3
SAREGGSRSPDTQY
>11|TRBV27|TRBJ1-1
ASSSGGGTEAF
>14|TRBV20-1|TRBJ2-1
SAPPSGGPDYNEQF
>17|TRBV4-3|TRBJ2-2
ASSQDPPSHVVNTGELF
>10|TRBV7-8|TRBJ2-1
ASSRTSGEQF
>14|TRBV20-1|TRBJ2-2
SAPARQGIYTGELF
>11|TRBV7-2|TRBJ2-3
ASSLGGTDTQY
>14|TRBV27|TRBJ1-4
ASRPVGAGGNEKLF
>10|TRBV6-5|TRBJ2-3
ASSSRRDKQY
>12|TRBV12-3/TRBV12-4|TRBJ1-1
ASSLGGMNTEAF
>16|TRBV11-3|TRBJ2-3
ASSPLGLAGVRTDTQY
>14|TRBV7-2|TRBJ2-2
ASSSNGGGNTGELF
>11|TRBV3-1|TRBJ2-7
ASSQADSYEQY
>11|TRBV11-3|TRBJ1-1
ASSIRRDTEAF
>14|TRBV24-1|TRBJ2-5
ATSGGRTTYQETQY
>12|TRBV6-2/TRBV6-3|TRBJ1-2
ASSYSGQTYGYT
>12|TRBV6-5|TRBJ2-4
ASSYSDGEDIQY